Presented here are 22 T cell receptor beta chains from one specimen sequenced in a study of T cell responses to AZD1222 COVID-19 vaccine. Sequencing used immunoSEQ multiplex PCR; TCRdb keeps in-frame clones, though not all of them. The table lists about 200,000 clones, roughly nine tenths of them singletons. Sequencing used peripheral blood, obtained 28 days after the second AZD1222 dose. The receptors stem from an adult who received the AZD1222 COVID-19 vaccine.

The V and J genes are TRBV24-1 and TRBJ2-3, with 7 bases aligning to TRBD1. The J segment lost 0 bases and the V segment lost 9 bases, leaving 8 bases of the junction unmatched. Looked up from germline, CDR1 is KGHDR and CDR2 is SFDVKD. CDR3 length: 15 amino acids. The chain's CDR3 is CATSTQGSSTDTQYF. In DNA, the CDR3 is TGTGCCACCTCGACACAGGGGTCCAGCACAGATACGCAGTATTTT.

The chain combines TRBV4-2 with TRBJ1-4; weak D call: TRBD1 (5 bases). V gave up 3 bases and J gave up 5 bases, with 13 bases separating them. CDR3 length: 15 residues. Germline CDR1 and CDR2: LGHNA and YNFKEQ. CDR3: CASSQGEGRNEKLFF. In DNA, the CDR3 is TGTGCCAGCAGCCAGGGGGAAGGGCGAAATGAAAAACTGTTTTTT.

The sample holds a few counts of this clone. J is TRBJ1-3 and V is TRBV4-1; D unresolved. This CDR3 comprises 19 residues. Trimming pared 0 bases from V and 3 bases from J, leaving 21 bases between. The germline gives CDR1 MGHRA, CDR2 YSYEKL. The CDR3, as DNA: TGCGCCAGCAGCCAAGATGGTCCCGGGATGACAATTGGTGGAAACACCATATATTTT. This gives the protein CASSQDGPGMTIGGNTIYF.

The chain carries TRBV2 and TRBJ1-2; tentative D call: TRBD1 (5 bases). Germline assignment: CDR1 SNHLY and CDR2 FYNNEI. The CDR3 spans 14 residues. V lost 2 bases and J lost 4, with 11 bases in between. The CDR3 bases are TGTGCCAGCAGTGAAAGGGACGGGTCCTATGGCTACACCTTC. Translating gives CASSERDGSYGYTF.

This clone was picked up a small number of times. The chain carries TRBV11-2 and TRBJ1-4; weak D call: TRBD1 (5 bases). The CDR3 sequence is 14 residues long. V lost 5 bases and J 4 bases, leaving 11 bases between the germline ends. CDR1 and CDR2 from the germline V gene are SGHAT and FQNNGV. Here the CDR3 DNA reads TGTGCCAGCAGCGTCGGGGACGGTAATGAAAAACTGTTTTTT. This gives the protein CASSVGDGNEKLFF.

The chain links TRBV6-4 to TRBJ2-7; D call uncertain. Trimming shortened V by 4 bases and J by 3 bases, and 10 bases separated the two germline ends. This CDR3 has 13 residues. The germline V gene has CDR1 MRHNA and CDR2 SNTAGT. In DNA form, the CDR3 reads TGTGCCAGCAGTGTGGCGGACGGCTACGAGCAGTACTTC. As protein: CASSVADGYEQYF.

This clone was recorded once. The genes are TRBV12-5 and TRBJ2-3; 7 bases align to TRBD1. The CDR3 is made up of 13 amino acids. The V segment lost 5 bases and the J segment 7 bases; nucleotides outside the gene matches: 6. In germline, CDR1 is LGHNT, CDR2 FRNRAP. CDR3 protein: CASGIRQGHTQYF. In nucleotides, the CDR3 is TGTGCTAGTGGTATCCGACAGGGCCATACGCAGTATTTT.

This chain links TRBV15 with TRBJ2-5, with 12 positions matching TRBD1. The germline V gene has CDR1 LNHNV and CDR2 YYDKDF (reference sequence). The ends lost 0 bases at V and 5 bases at J; junction bases unmatched: 4. This CDR3 comprises 16 residues. The CDR3 sequence: CATSRDGTGGGETQYF. In DNA form, the CDR3 reads TGTGCCACCAGCAGAGATGGGACAGGGGGCGGGGAGACCCAGTACTTC.

V is TRBV5-1 and J is TRBJ1-4, with 7 nucleotides matching TRBD1. CDR1 is SGHRS, CDR2 YFSETQ, per germline. With 0 bases clipped from V and 2 bases from J, the junction kept 7 bases outside the gene matches. This CDR3 is built from 17 residues. The CDR3 DNA reads as TGCGCCAGCAGCTTGGGACAGGGTGATAAGACTAATGAAAAACTGTTTTTT. It translates to CASSLGQGDKTNEKLFF.

The V call is TRBV30, the J call TRBJ2-3, with TRBD1 matching 11 bases. Unmatched junction bases numbered 4, after V lost 6 bases and J lost 2 bases. Germline CDR1 is GTSNPN and CDR2 is SVGIG (reference sequence). There are 14 residues in the CDR3. In DNA, the CDR3 is TGTGCCTGCCGGACAGGGGGCTTCACAGATACGCAGTATTTT. It encodes CACRTGGFTDTQYF.

The chain uses TRBV7-3 and TRBJ2-6; the D gene is possibly TRBD2 (5 bases). Trimming took 1 base from V and 1 from J, leaving 8 bases between them. The CDR3 is 16 residues long. CDR1 and CDR2 (germline): SGHTA, FQGTGA. The CDR3 DNA reads as TGTGCCAGCAGCTTAATGGGGAGTTCTGGGGCCAACGTCCTGACTTTC. As protein: CASSLMGSSGANVLTF.

This chain uses TRBV5-5 with TRBJ2-1, with 10 bases that match TRBD2. The CDR3 has 17 residues. The J segment lost 8 bases and the V segment lost 5 bases, leaving 16 bases of the junction unmatched. Germline lookup yields CDR1 SGHKS and CDR2 YYEKEE (reference sequence). The CDR3 nucleotides are TGTGCCAGCAGTTTCGGACTAGCGGACCTCCTTGGCGATGAGCAGTTCTTC. Translated: CASSFGLADLLGDEQFF. Together with reference TRBV5-5 and TRBJ2-1, the CDR3 gives the full variable domain: DAGVTQSPTHLIKTRGQQVTLRCSPISGHKSVSWYQQVLGQGPQFIFQYYEKEERGRGNFPDRFSARQFPNYSSELNVNALLLGDSALYLCASSFGLADLLGDEQFFGPGTRLTVL.

The chain links TRBV5-1 to TRBJ1-5; 7 positions match TRBD1. Germline CDR1 reads SGHRS; CDR2 reads YFSETQ. The CDR3 contains 16 residues. V was pared by 4 bases and J by 7 bases, with 14 bases of the junction left unmatched. The CDR3 here is CASSTRYRDSPQPQHF. The CDR3 DNA follows: TGCGCCAGCAGCACTCGCTATAGGGACAGCCCCCAGCCCCAGCATTTT.

This rearrangement joins TRBV11-3 to TRBJ1-4; 7 bases match TRBD1. CDR1 is SGHNT and CDR2 is YENEEA in the germline V gene. V lost 5 bases and J lost 5; bases outside the gene matches: 17. This CDR3 spans 18 amino acids. CDR3 residues: CASSAPGGQVWGNEKLFF. The CDR3 nucleotides are TGTGCCAGCAGCGCCCCGGGAGGACAGGTTTGGGGCAATGAAAAACTGTTTTTT.

The chain couples TRBV11-2 to TRBJ1-1; no definite D call. V lost 3 bases and J lost 1, with 9 bases in between. Per germline, CDR1 SGHAT and CDR2 FQNNGV. This CDR3 region has 14 residues. Here the CDR3 DNA reads TGTGCCAGCAGCTTGACCAGCTGGAACACTGAAGCTTTCTTT. Its protein is CASSLTSWNTEAFF.

The rearrangement joins TRBV7-9 to TRBJ2-5; the match to TRBD2 covers 7 bases. The CDR3 sequence is 14 residues long. Germline loops: CDR1 SEHNR, CDR2 FQNEAQ (reference sequence). The J segment lost 1 base and the V segment lost 3 bases, leaving 2 bases of the junction unmatched. CDR3 loop: CASSFSGTQETQYF. The CDR3 region has the DNA TGTGCCAGCAGCTTCAGCGGGACCCAAGAGACCCAGTACTTC.

In its sample, this clone was seen a few times. J is TRBJ1-2 and V is TRBV27, with TRBD1 identical over 8 bases. The CDR3 totals 14 residues. V shed 6 bases, J shed 7 bases, and the junction held 10 bases outside the gene matches. Germline lookup yields CDR1 MNHEY and CDR2 SMNVEV (reference sequence). The CDR3 DNA follows: TGTGCCAGCAGCCAGATTGGGACAGGTGGTGGCTACACCTTC. Translation gives CASSQIGTGGGYTF.

This chain connects TRBV7-2 to TRBJ2-1, with 7 positions matching TRBD1. The junction had 6 bases not matched to a gene; V was cut back by 4 bases and J by 9 bases. Looked up from germline, CDR1 is SGHTA and CDR2 is FQGNSA. The CDR3 has 13 amino acids. CDR3 protein: CASSSGQTTEQFF. Here the CDR3 DNA reads TGTGCCAGCAGCTCGGGACAGACAACTGAGCAGTTCTTC.

The V call is TRBV5-5, the J call TRBJ1-4; 9 nucleotides agree with TRBD1. J was trimmed by 7 bases and V by 5 bases; bases with no gene match: 9. The CDR3 is 15 residues long. CDR1 SGHKS and CDR2 YYEKEE come from the germline V gene (reference sequence). As DNA, the CDR3 is TGTGCCAGCAGGCCGGGACAGGGTTTGGTTGAAAAACTGTTTTTT. This encodes CASRPGQGLVEKLFF.

In this sample, this clone turned up once. The chain links TRBV4-1 to TRBJ2-7; D assignment may be TRBD1 or TRBD2 (6 bases each). With 3 bases removed from V and 2 bases from J, the gap between germline ends came to 20 bases. This CDR3 spans 17 amino acids. The germline V gene encodes CDR1 MGHRA and CDR2 YSYEKL. The CDR3 loop reads CASSQTLGGGPPYEQYF. The CDR3 DNA reads as TGCGCCAGCAGCCAGACCCTAGGGGGAGGCCCTCCCTACGAGCAGTACTTC.

The chain recombines TRBV27 with TRBJ2-3; 16 nucleotides align to TRBD2. The trim removed 7 bases at V and 9 bases at J, leaving 7 bases unmatched. The CDR3 has 15 amino acids. CDR1 MNHEY and CDR2 SMNVEV come from the germline V gene (reference sequence). The CDR3 nucleotides are TGTGCCAGCAACCTTCCGGGACTAGCGGGAGGGACGCAGTATTTT. Amino acid sequence: CASNLPGLAGGTQYF.

The chain uses TRBV2 and TRBJ2-7; D is undetermined. Germline V lookup: CDR1 SNHLY, CDR2 FYNNEI. Between the trimmed V and J ends, which lost 1 base and 6 bases, there was a span of 10 bases. CDR3 size: 13 residues. Here the CDR3 reads CASSEGQAGEQYF. The CDR3 DNA sequence: TGTGCCAGCAGTGAAGGGCAGGCTGGCGAGCAGTACTTC. Full variable domain (remainder filled in from reference TRBV2 and TRBJ2-7): EPEVTQTPSHQVTQMGQEVILRCVPISNHLYFYWYRQILGQKVEFLVSFYNNEISEKSEIFDDQFSVERPDGSNFTLKIRSTKLEDSAMYFCASSEGQAGEQYFGPGTRLTVT.